Listed below are T cell receptor beta chains from one sample, sequenced in a study of T-cell memory formation after mild COVID-19. One entry per CDR3 protein results from TCRdb running MiXCR on the 5' RACE reads. The repertoire has approximately 260,000 distinct CDR3 sequences, over 15% of them found once; the top ten carry 3% to 4.5%. The sample consisted of PBMCs or a T cell subset sorted from them (not recorded which). The receptors were sampled from a man between 18 and 35 years old who had mild COVID-19 (a few samples of this study predate the infection). Cell type and time point are not known. Each CDR3 is given with its conserved first and last residue. A D gene is named only where the DNA matches it firmly. The size of a clone is reported for some rows only, either as once, few or many, or as a class for expanded clones.

j_gene: TRBJ2-1; abundance: NA; v_gene: TRBV29-1; d_gene: TRBD2; CDR3nt: TGCAGCGTGGCTACTAGCGGGGGGGGTGAGCAGTTCTTC; CDR3aa: CSVATSGGGEQFF
j_gene: TRBJ2-2; abundance: few; v_gene: TRBV5-1; d_gene: NA; CDR3nt: TGCGCCAGCAGCTTGGGCAGGGGTATATCGAACACCGGGGAGCTGTTTTTT; CDR3aa: CASSLGRGISNTGELFF
j_gene: TRBJ1-4; abundance: few; v_gene: TRBV5-1; d_gene: NA; CDR3nt: TGCGCCAGCGCCGCCGACAGGGAAAAACTGTTTTTT; CDR3aa: CASAADREKLFF
j_gene: TRBJ2-2; abundance: many; v_gene: TRBV24-1; d_gene: NA; CDR3nt: TGTGCCACCAGTGAGAACACCGGGGAGCTGTTTTTT; CDR3aa: CATSENTGELFF
j_gene: TRBJ2-3; abundance: NA; v_gene: TRBV28; d_gene: NA; CDR3nt: TGTGCCAGCAGTACCAGAAGGGGGACATTCCGCGGCGATACGCAGTATTTT; CDR3aa: CASSTRRGTFRGDTQYF
j_gene: TRBJ2-2; abundance: few; v_gene: TRBV18; d_gene: NA; CDR3nt: TGTGCCAGCTCACCACCGGGTACGGTCCGGGAGGAGCTGTTTTTT; CDR3aa: CASSPPGTVREELFF
j_gene: TRBJ2-7; abundance: few; v_gene: TRBV12-3/TRBV12-4; d_gene: TRBD1; CDR3nt: TGTGCCAGCAGCTACAGGACAGGGGGAGGGGACGAGCAGTACTTC; CDR3aa: CASSYRTGGGDEQYF
j_gene: TRBJ1-1; abundance: few; v_gene: TRBV3-1; d_gene: NA; CDR3nt: TGTGCCAGCAGCCAGGGGACCTCGGACACTGAAGCTTTCTTT; CDR3aa: CASSQGTSDTEAFF
j_gene: TRBJ1-3; abundance: NA; v_gene: TRBV7-9; d_gene: NA; CDR3nt: TGTGCCAGCAGCTTACAATCTGGAAACACCATATATTTT; CDR3aa: CASSLQSGNTIYF
j_gene: TRBJ1-1; abundance: NA; v_gene: TRBV5-1; d_gene: NA; CDR3nt: TGCGCCAGCAGCCCGGGGCTAGGCACTGAAGCTTTCTTT; CDR3aa: CASSPGLGTEAFF
j_gene: TRBJ1-5; abundance: NA; v_gene: TRBV4-3; d_gene: NA; CDR3nt: TGCGCCAGCAGCCAAGACAGCTCAAGCCCCCAGCATTTT; CDR3aa: CASSQDSSSPQHF
j_gene: TRBJ2-2; abundance: few; v_gene: TRBV4-2; d_gene: TRBD2; CDR3nt: TGTGCCAGCAGCCAAGAGGGTCTAGCGGTCACCGGGGAGCTGTTTTTT; CDR3aa: CASSQEGLAVTGELFF
j_gene: TRBJ1-3; abundance: few; v_gene: TRBV12-3/TRBV12-4; d_gene: NA; CDR3nt: TGTGCCCAGGATAGCAACTCTGGAAACACCATATATTTT; CDR3aa: CAQDSNSGNTIYF
j_gene: TRBJ1-5; abundance: NA; v_gene: TRBV6-2/TRBV6-3; d_gene: TRBD1; CDR3nt: TGTGCCAGCAGTCCCGGACAGGGAAGAAGTCAGCCCCAGCATTTT; CDR3aa: CASSPGQGRSQPQHF
j_gene: TRBJ1-4; abundance: few; v_gene: TRBV7-2; d_gene: NA; CDR3nt: TGTGCCAGCAGCCCCTCCTCAGGGATGCTGTTTTTT; CDR3aa: CASSPSSGMLFF
j_gene: TRBJ2-2; abundance: NA; v_gene: TRBV12-3/TRBV12-4; d_gene: TRBD1; CDR3nt: TGTGCCAGCAGAGGACAGGCCGGAGGGGAGCTGTTTTTT; CDR3aa: CASRGQAGGELFF
j_gene: TRBJ1-2; abundance: NA; v_gene: TRBV25-1; d_gene: NA; CDR3nt: TGTGCCAGCAGCGATCCGGGCAGGGGTGATGGCTACACCTTC; CDR3aa: CASSDPGRGDGYTF
j_gene: TRBJ1-5; abundance: NA; v_gene: TRBV7-2; d_gene: NA; CDR3nt: TGTGCCAGCAGCACACGACGGGCCGGGAATCAGCCCCAGCATTTT; CDR3aa: CASSTRRAGNQPQHF
j_gene: TRBJ2-2; abundance: NA; v_gene: TRBV5-1; d_gene: TRBD1; CDR3nt: TGCGCCAGCGGCAAAGTACAGGGGGCTCGGGACACCGGGGAGCTGTTTTTT; CDR3aa: CASGKVQGARDTGELFF
j_gene: TRBJ1-2; abundance: many; v_gene: TRBV20-1; d_gene: NA; CDR3nt: TGCAGTGCTAGGTTCAGGCTATCTTCAGGCTACACCTTC; CDR3aa: CSARFRLSSGYTF
j_gene: TRBJ2-4; abundance: NA; v_gene: TRBV6-5; d_gene: NA; CDR3nt: TGTGCCAGCAGCCGGGACTCCCTAGCCAAAAACATTCAGTACTTC; CDR3aa: CASSRDSLAKNIQYF
j_gene: TRBJ1-2; abundance: NA; v_gene: TRBV5-1; d_gene: TRBD1; CDR3nt: TGCGCCAGCAGCCACGGTACGACAGGGACGTATGGCTACACCTTC; CDR3aa: CASSHGTTGTYGYTF
j_gene: TRBJ2-1; abundance: NA; v_gene: TRBV12-3/TRBV12-4; d_gene: NA; CDR3nt: TGTGCCAGCTCACCCGGCCAGGGCCCTAACAATGAGCAGTTCTTC; CDR3aa: CASSPGQGPNNEQFF
j_gene: TRBJ2-7; abundance: few; v_gene: TRBV20-1; d_gene: NA; CDR3nt: TGCAGTGCCGCCGGGCGGGTGGCCTACGAGCAGTACTTC; CDR3aa: CSAAGRVAYEQYF
j_gene: TRBJ2-5; abundance: few; v_gene: TRBV4-3; d_gene: NA; CDR3nt: TGCGCCAGCAGCCAAGCTCACCCAAGTGAGACCCAGTACTTC; CDR3aa: CASSQAHPSETQYF
j_gene: TRBJ2-2; abundance: few; v_gene: TRBV7-7; d_gene: NA; CDR3nt: TGTGCTAGCAGCAATACAGGGTCCGGGGAGCTGTTTTTT; CDR3aa: CASSNTGSGELFF
j_gene: TRBJ2-7; abundance: few; v_gene: TRBV7-9; d_gene: TRBD1; CDR3nt: TGTGCCAGCAGCTTCGGGACAGGGGATCGCGAGCAGTACTTC; CDR3aa: CASSFGTGDREQYF
j_gene: TRBJ1-2; abundance: few; v_gene: TRBV29-1; d_gene: NA; CDR3nt: TGCAGCGTCGGACAGAGCTTCTATGGCTACACCTTC; CDR3aa: CSVGQSFYGYTF
j_gene: TRBJ2-5; abundance: few; v_gene: TRBV20-1; d_gene: NA; CDR3nt: TGCAGTGCCCTACAAGGACAAGAGACCCAGTACTTC; CDR3aa: CSALQGQETQYF
j_gene: TRBJ2-3; abundance: few; v_gene: TRBV7-2; d_gene: NA; CDR3nt: TGTGCCAGCAGCTTAGTGAGTACAGGCGCTAGCACAGATACGCAGTATTTT; CDR3aa: CASSLVSTGASTDTQYF
j_gene: TRBJ1-2; abundance: NA; v_gene: TRBV5-6; d_gene: TRBD1; CDR3nt: TGTGCCAGCAGCATGGGACAGGGGCCATTCTTTGGCTACACCTTC; CDR3aa: CASSMGQGPFFGYTF
j_gene: TRBJ2-2; abundance: few; v_gene: TRBV5-1; d_gene: NA; CDR3nt: TGCGCCAGCAGCTTGGTCTCAGGGGCGGCCGGGGAGCTGTTTTTT; CDR3aa: CASSLVSGAAGELFF
j_gene: TRBJ2-3; abundance: few; v_gene: TRBV6-2/TRBV6-3; d_gene: NA; CDR3nt: TGTGCCAGCAGTTCATCTACGGGTCCAGATACGCAGTATTTT; CDR3aa: CASSSSTGPDTQYF
j_gene: TRBJ2-5; abundance: NA; v_gene: TRBV6-2/TRBV6-3; d_gene: TRBD2; CDR3nt: TGTGCCAGCAGTTACTTGGGAATCGGGGGGAGTACCCAGTACTTC; CDR3aa: CASSYLGIGGSTQYF
j_gene: TRBJ1-6; abundance: NA; v_gene: TRBV21-1; d_gene: NA; CDR3nt: TGTGCCAGCAGCCGCCGGGGGGGCTCACCCCTCCACTTT; CDR3aa: CASSRRGGSPLHF
j_gene: TRBJ1-1; abundance: NA; v_gene: TRBV10-1; d_gene: NA; CDR3nt: TGCGCCAGCAGTGATAACACTGAAGCTTTCTTT; CDR3aa: CASSDNTEAFF
j_gene: TRBJ1-1; abundance: NA; v_gene: TRBV29-1; d_gene: NA; CDR3nt: TGCAGCGTTGCCAGTGTCTACACTGAAGCTTTCTTT; CDR3aa: CSVASVYTEAFF